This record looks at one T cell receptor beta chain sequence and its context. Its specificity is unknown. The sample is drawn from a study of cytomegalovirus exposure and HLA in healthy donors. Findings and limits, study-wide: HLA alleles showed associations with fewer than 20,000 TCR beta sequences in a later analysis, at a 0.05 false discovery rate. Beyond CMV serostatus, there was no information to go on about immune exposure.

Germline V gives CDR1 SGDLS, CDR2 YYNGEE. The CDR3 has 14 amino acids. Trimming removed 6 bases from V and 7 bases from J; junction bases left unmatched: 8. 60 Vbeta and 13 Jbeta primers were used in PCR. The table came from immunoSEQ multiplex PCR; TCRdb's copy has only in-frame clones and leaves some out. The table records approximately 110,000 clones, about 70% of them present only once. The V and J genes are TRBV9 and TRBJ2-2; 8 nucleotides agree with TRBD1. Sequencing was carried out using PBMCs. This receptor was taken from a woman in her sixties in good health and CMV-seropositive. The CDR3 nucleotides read TGTGCCAGCAAGGCAGGGGGCATTGGCGGGGAGCTGTTTTTT. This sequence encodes CASKAGGIGGELFF.